These 24 T cell receptor beta chains were all obtained from the same sample, sequenced in a study of CD8+CD57+ T cells in acquired aplastic anemia. The TCR beta profiling, which covered VDJ combination and CDR3 sequence, was carried out using genomic DNA as the template. One entry per CDR3 protein results from TCRdb running MiXCR on the reads. The sample has some 44,000 distinct CDR3 sequences, around 63% seen once. The sample consisted of sorted CD4+, CD8+, or CD8+CD57+ T cells (not recorded which) from PBMCs. The receptors come from a human donor in good health, serving as a control.

This clonotype was seen at least ten times. This rearrangement joins TRBV27 to TRBJ2-5; a weak D match, TRBD1 (5 bases). CDR1 and CDR2 (germline): MNHEY, SMNVEV (reference sequence). Trimming removed 3 bases from V and 1 base from J, with 12 bases in between. The CDR3 runs to 15 residues. CDR3 in amino acids: CASSLTVGPQETQYF. The CDR3 nucleotides are TGTGCCAGCAGTTTGACAGTTGGGCCCCAAGAGACCCAGTACTTC.

The chain joins TRBV19 to TRBJ2-7; D is possibly TRBD1 (6 bases). Germline assignment: CDR1 LNHDA and CDR2 SQIVND (reference sequence). V was trimmed by 3 bases and J by 2 bases, leaving 14 bases between them. The CDR3 consists of 15 residues. This CDR3 is CASSIRPGAAYEQYF. The DNA of the CDR3 is TGTGCCAGTAGTATCAGGCCAGGGGCCGCCTACGAGCAGTACTTC.

The V call is TRBV11-2, the J call TRBJ2-7; 9 nucleotides line up with TRBD2. J lost 5 bases, V lost 4 bases, and 15 bases had no gene match. Germline V lookup: CDR1 SGHAT, CDR2 FQNNGV. This CDR3 is built from 17 residues. The CDR3 here is CASSYKGAGTSYNEQYV. The CDR3 region has the DNA TGTGCCAGCAGCTACAAGGGGGCCGGGACTAGCTACAACGAGCAGTACGTC.

J is TRBJ2-5 and V is TRBV10-2, with 10 nucleotides matching TRBD1. CDR3 size: 13 residues. The germline CDR1 and CDR2 sequences are WSHSY and SAAADI. Trimming cost V 7 bases and J 7 bases; bases outside gene matches: 6. The CDR3 spells CASNAGTGVTQYF. For the CDR3, the DNA is TGCGCCAGCAACGCCGGGACAGGGGTGACCCAGTACTTC.

The table lists this clonotype with a few counts. Sequence at one end of the junction differs from germline and may be a read error. This CDR3 reads CASSRGGTNEKLFF. DNA for the CDR3: TGTGCCTCCAGCAGGGGTGGAACTAATGAAAAACTGTTTTTT. The chain carries TRBV24-1 and TRBJ1-4, with D maybe TRBD1 (6 bases). Germline values: CDR1 KGHDR, CDR2 SFDVKD. The CDR3 consists of 14 residues.

The chain recombines TRBV19 with TRBJ2-5, with D perhaps TRBD2 (6 bases). CDR1 is LNHDA and CDR2 is SQIVND in the germline V gene (reference sequence). The CDR3 runs 13 residues. Deletions cut 4 bases from V and 2 bases from J, with 8 bases between. CDR3: CASSTGVQETQYF. The CDR3 bases are TGTGCCAGTAGTACGGGGGTTCAAGAGACCCAGTACTTC.

About this clonotype: The CDR3 does not close with the conserved phenylalanine or tryptophan, likely indicating a read error. The limits of the CDR3 on the DNA are not certain, so only TCRdb's listed CDR3 is given. This chain connects TRBV7-9 to TRBJ1-1; the tabulated D call, TRBD1, remains unverified against the DNA. The CDR3 length equals 14 residues, ends included. Germline V gene sequence: CDR1 SEHNR, CDR2 FQNEAQ (reference sequence). CDR3 sequence reads: CASSPRTANTEALL.

The chain combines TRBV2 with TRBJ1-1; D gene unclear. The germline V gene encodes CDR1 SNHLY and CDR2 FYNNEI. The CDR3 length is 13 residues. Trimming removed 6 bases at V and 1 base at J, with 9 bases between. Here the CDR3 reads CASSAFANTEAFF. Here the CDR3 DNA reads TGTGCCAGCAGCGCGTTTGCGAACACTGAAGCTTTCTTT.

This chain connects TRBV11-1 to TRBJ2-1; 8 nucleotides line up with TRBD2. V was pared by 4 bases and J by 4 bases, with 3 bases of the junction left unmatched. CDR1 is SGHAT, CDR2 FQDESV, per germline (reference sequence). The CDR3 runs to 14 residues. The CDR3 DNA sequence: TGTGCCAGCAGCTGGGGGACTAGTTACAATGAGCAGTTCTTC. Its translation is CASSWGTSYNEQFF.

The chain uses TRBV6-5 and TRBJ2-7; 8 bases agree with TRBD2. CDR1 and CDR2 from the germline V gene are MNHEY and SVGAGI. CDR3 length equals 14 residues. V dropped 2 bases and J dropped 2; count of bases not matched to a gene: 2. This CDR3 is CASSYVRGAYEQYF. For the CDR3, the DNA is TGTGCCAGCAGTTACGTGCGGGGGGCCTACGAGCAGTACTTC.

J is TRBJ2-7 and V is TRBV19; maybe TRBD1 (5 bases). Per germline, CDR1 LNHDA and CDR2 SQIVND (reference sequence). V lost 3 bases, J lost 0 bases, and 9 bases lay in between. The CDR3 contains 14 residues. In DNA form, the CDR3 reads TGTGCCAGTAGTATTGGGGCAGTCTCCTACGAGCAGTACTTC. Protein product: CASSIGAVSYEQYF.

V and J are TRBV12-3 or TRBV12-4 and TRBJ2-7; 7 positions match TRBD2. The CDR3 runs to 13 residues. V dropped 4 bases and J dropped 3; count of bases not matched to a gene: 3. The CDR3 DNA reads TGTGCCAGCAGTTGGGGAGGGAACTACGAGCAGTACTTC. It yields the protein CASSWGGNYEQYF.

Points on this clonotype: One junction end disagrees with the germline gene, perhaps due to a read error. This chain uses TRBV2 with TRBJ1-2, with a tentative D call TRBD1 (6 bases). Germline CDR1 is SNHLY and CDR2 is FYNNEI. This CDR3 region has 14 residues. CDR3 coding DNA: TGTGCCAGCAGCGAAGACAGGTCAACCTATGGCTACACCTTC. It is translated as CASSEDRSTYGYTF.

This clonotype has a single count. Being one base from a much bigger clone, this may be a read error. The rearrangement links TRBV30 to TRBJ2-7; TRBD1 might be the D (6 bases). The CDR3 is 16 amino acids. The germline gives CDR1 GTSNPN, CDR2 SVGIG (reference sequence). With 5 bases removed from V and 6 bases from J, the gap between germline ends came to 26 bases. The CDR3: CAWRPSGVSLLGEQYF. The CDR3 coding sequence is TGTGCCTGGCGTCCCTCAGGGGTCAGCTTGTTGGGCGAGCAGTACTTC.

CDR3: CASPKGTGDSYAYEQYF. Here the CDR3 DNA reads TGTGCCAGCCCGAAGGGGACAGGAGACAGTTACGCCTACGAGCAGTACTTC. This sequence joins TRBV6-2 or TRBV6-3 and TRBJ2-7; TRBD1 agrees at 8 bases. Trimming took 8 bases from V and 2 from J; bases not matched to a gene: 17. The germline CDR1 and CDR2 sequences are MNHEY and SVGEGT. This CDR3 region has 17 residues.

This clonotype was seen a single time. The chain combines TRBV2 with TRBJ2-7; D uncertain. The CDR3 sequence is 14 residues long. Per germline, CDR1 SNHLY and CDR2 FYNNEI. Trimming took 4 bases from V and 0 from J, leaving 10 bases between them. CDR3 nucleotide sequence: TGTGCCAGCAGTGCCAAGGGCTACTCCTACGAGCAGTACTTC. Translated, it gives CASSAKGYSYEQYF.

The chain employs TRBV5-6 and TRBJ2-7, with D maybe TRBD2 (7 bases). V shed 3 bases and J shed 2 bases, with 15 bases lying between them. The CDR3 is made up of 15 amino acids. Germline CDR1 SGHDT, CDR2 YYEEEE. The CDR3 is CASSSAEGGPYEQYF. DNA of the CDR3: TGTGCCAGCAGCTCAGCGGAGGGGGGGCCCTACGAGCAGTACTTC.

This clonotype was seen repeatedly, ten times or more. The chain joins TRBV15 to TRBJ1-6; possibly TRBD1 for D (5 bases). The CDR3 spans 12 residues. Germline V gene sequence: CDR1 LNHNV, CDR2 YYDKDF (reference sequence). V lost 6 bases, J lost 7 bases, and 7 bases lay in between. The CDR3 sequence: CATRSGNSPLHF. The CDR3 DNA follows: TGTGCCACCAGATCAGGGAATTCACCCCTCCACTTT.

V gene TRBV15 combines with J gene TRBJ2-1; unclear D gene. The CDR3 runs 13 residues. The ends were cut back, 3 bases at V and 6 bases at J, with 9 bases in the middle. Germline CDR1 is LNHNV and CDR2 is YYDKDF (reference sequence). The CDR3 DNA sequence: TGTGCCACCAGCAGGGCGGTGGCCAATGAGCAGTTCTTC. Amino acid sequence: CATSRAVANEQFF.

The chain links TRBV19 to TRBJ1-3; D is perhaps TRBD1 (5 bases). CDR1 and CDR2 (germline): LNHDA, SQIVND (reference sequence). The germline V and J ends were trimmed by 4 bases and 0 bases, with 10 bases remaining between them. CDR3 length: 15 amino acids. As DNA, the CDR3 is TGTGCCAGTAGTAGCCGGGACCTCTCTGGAAACACCATATATTTT. Translation: CASSSRDLSGNTIYF.

This clonotype was seen a few times. The chain joins TRBV2 to TRBJ2-5, with D perhaps matching TRBD2 (6 bases). Germline V gives CDR1 SNHLY, CDR2 FYNNEI. The V end lost 6 bases, the J end lost 2 bases, and 13 bases lay between the germline ends. This CDR3 contains 14 residues. The DNA for the CDR3 is TGTGCCAGCAGCGTAGCTGGAGGGCAAGAGACCCAGTACTTC. This encodes CASSVAGGQETQYF. Full variable domain (remainder filled in from reference TRBV2 and TRBJ2-5): EPEVTQTPSHQVTQMGQEVILRCVPISNHLYFYWYRQILGQKVEFLVSFYNNEISEKSEIFDDQFSVERPDGSNFTLKIRSTKLEDSAMYFCASSVAGGQETQYFGPGTRLLVL.

The CDR3 sequence: CSARSPGTNYEQYF. In DNA, the CDR3 is TGCAGTGCTAGATCACCCGGGACCAACTACGAGCAGTACTTC. The genes are TRBV20-1 and TRBJ2-7; D tentatively fits TRBD1 or TRBD2 (5 bases each). The germline V gene encodes CDR1 DFQATT and CDR2 SNEGSKA (reference sequence). The CDR3 covers 14 residues. V lost 2 bases, J lost 3 bases, and 14 bases lay in between.

The chain couples TRBV10-3 to TRBJ2-1; TRBD1 or TRBD2 may be the D gene (5 bases each). Germline V lookup: CDR1 ENHRY, CDR2 SYGVKD. V dropped 10 bases and J dropped 6 bases, with 13 bases sitting between them. The CDR3 has 12 amino acids. The CDR3 loop is CATSGLGNEQFF. As DNA, the CDR3 is TGTGCCACCTCGGGGCTTGGCAATGAGCAGTTCTTC.

The chain combines TRBV14 with TRBJ1-2; D remains unclear. V was pared by 3 bases and J by 3 bases, with 2 bases between. Germline values: CDR1 SGHDN, CDR2 FVKESK. The CDR3 sequence is 11 residues long. CDR3 DNA sequence: TGTGCCAGCAGCCATCACTATGGCTACACCTTC. This translates into CASSHHYGYTF. The full variable domain, completed using reference TRBV14 and TRBJ1-2, is EAGVTQFPSHSVIEKGQTVTLRCDPISGHDNLYWYRRVMGKEIKFLLHFVKESKQDESGMPNNRFLAERTGGTYSTLKVQPAELEDSGVYFCASSHHYGYTFGSGTRLTVV.